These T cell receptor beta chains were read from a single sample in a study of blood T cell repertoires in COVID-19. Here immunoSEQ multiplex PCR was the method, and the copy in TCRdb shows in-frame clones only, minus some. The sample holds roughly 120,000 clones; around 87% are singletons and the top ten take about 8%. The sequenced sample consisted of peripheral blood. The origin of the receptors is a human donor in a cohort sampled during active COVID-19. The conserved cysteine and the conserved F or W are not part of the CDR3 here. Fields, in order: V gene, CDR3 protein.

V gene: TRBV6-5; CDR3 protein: ASRRDLTDTQY
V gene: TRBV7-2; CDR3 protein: ASSLNSGSNTGELF
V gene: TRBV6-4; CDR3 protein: ASSRLAGSFNEQF
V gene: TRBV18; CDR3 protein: ASSPQGINEKLF
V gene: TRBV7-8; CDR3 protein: ASSPETSGSPYSYEQY
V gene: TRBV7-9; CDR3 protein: ASTAGDSPLH
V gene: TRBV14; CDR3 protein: ASSEPGVTLDTQY
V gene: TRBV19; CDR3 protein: ASSIGGTGGPSYEQY
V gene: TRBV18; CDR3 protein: ASSPNLSGGKETQY
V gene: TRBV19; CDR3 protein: ASSMGDGEKLF
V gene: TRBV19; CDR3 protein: ASSYNHRGETQY
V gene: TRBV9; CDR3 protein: ASSVVGRASGNTGELF
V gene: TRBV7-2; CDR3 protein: ASSFFGRGSTGELF
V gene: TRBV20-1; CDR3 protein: RSGRAYEQF
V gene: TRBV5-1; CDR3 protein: ASSSGGTSGGQETQY
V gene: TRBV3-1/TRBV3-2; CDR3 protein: ASSPGTYRGQY
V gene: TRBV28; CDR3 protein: ASSRTGGNQPQH
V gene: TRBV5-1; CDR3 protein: ASSLSGQQETQY
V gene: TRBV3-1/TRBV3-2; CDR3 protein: ASSHWRTGGSDTQY
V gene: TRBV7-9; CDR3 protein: ASSLINLQGTEAF
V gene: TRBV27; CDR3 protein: ASSLRGGRIYEQY
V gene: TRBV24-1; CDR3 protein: ATSDFTSESYNEQF
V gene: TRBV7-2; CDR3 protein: ASSHIDSPFYNEQF
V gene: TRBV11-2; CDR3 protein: ASSLDRTGVGEQY
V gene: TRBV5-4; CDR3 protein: ASTPRGGPYEQY
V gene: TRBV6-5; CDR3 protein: ASSPLAGGRNEQF
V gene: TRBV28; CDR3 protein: ASSLGLITGELF
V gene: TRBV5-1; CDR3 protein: ASRSQGDTEAF